This T cell receptor beta chain was found in a study of a mutant IDH1 vaccine in newly diagnosed glioma. Across the study: The treated group averaged approximately 38 years old and was roughly 62% male, roughly 38% female. Patients previously underwent radiotherapy, temozolomide, or both, and most underwent both. Broader study findings: Seemingly, top peripheral T cell clonotype changes bore no relation to pseudoprogression.

Time point here: week 11, during vaccination. The content of each vaccine dose was 300 ug of mutant IDH1 20-mer peptide, and topical imiquimod accompanied it. Donors had new WHO grade 3 or 4 IDH1-mutant, ATRX-lost astrocytomas. Assay: immunoSEQ multiplex PCR; the TCRdb copy retains only in-frame clones and omits some. Counted here are 35,000 or so clones, under 90% occurring once; the ten biggest clones make up approximately 16%. A remark on this clone: The antigen is not known.

Germline V gene data show CDR1 as SGHNT and CDR2 as YENEEA. Losses at the gene ends were 2 bases for V and 5 bases for J; bases not matched to a gene: 7. This CDR3 contains 16 residues. The specimen was peripheral blood mononuclear cells (PBMCs), collected from a glioma patient whose treatment included an IDH1 peptide vaccine. The origin of this receptor is a woman between 25 and 40 years old with glioma. Some clones in this sample may be carry-over from other donors' samples. V gene TRBV11-3 combines with J gene TRBJ1-1; TRBD1 matches 11 bases. The DNA for the CDR3 is TGTGCCAGCAGCTTACCTGGACAGGGGGCGCTGACTGAAGCTTTCTTT. Translating gives CASSLPGQGALTEAFF.